This is a list of T cell receptor beta chains from one sample in a study of CD8+ T cells in alopecia areata. Generated by immunoSEQ multiplex PCR, the TCRdb table keeps only in-frame clones and is missing some. Altogether about 150,000 clones are present, about 51% being singletons, with the ten largest covering just under 20%. The input for sequencing was CD8+ T cells sorted from blood, taken at week 0. These receptors all come from a human donor with alopecia areata. Both conserved end residues are part of each CDR3. The order of the fields is V gene, J gene, D gene, clone size, CDR3 protein, CDR3 DNA. The D gene is left open where the match is weak. Clone size is not always given. Where it is, it says once, few, many or a class for expanded clones.

v_call: TRBV7-9
j_call: TRBJ1-2
d_call: TRBD1
clone_size: .
cdr3_aa: CASSYGQGEGYGYTF
cdr3_nt: TGTGCCAGCAGCTACGGACAGGGAGAGGGTTATGGCTACACCTTC

v_call: TRBV6-5
j_call: TRBJ2-7
d_call: .
clone_size: .
cdr3_aa: CASSYDKQGPEQYF
cdr3_nt: TGTGCCAGCAGTTACGACAAACAGGGCCCCGAGCAGTACTTC

v_call: TRBV7-8
j_call: TRBJ1-1
d_call: .
clone_size: .
cdr3_aa: CASSSGQTNTEAFF
cdr3_nt: TGTGCCAGCAGCTCCGGACAGACCAACACTGAAGCTTTCTTT

v_call: TRBV25-1
j_call: TRBJ1-2
d_call: .
clone_size: .
cdr3_aa: CASSENGYRLGEEGYTF
cdr3_nt: TGTGCCAGCAGTGAAAACGGGTACCGACTCGGGGAGGAAGGCTACACCTTC

v_call: TRBV4-1
j_call: TRBJ2-1
d_call: .
clone_size: .
cdr3_aa: CASSQVEGQSNEQFF
cdr3_nt: TGCGCCAGCAGCCAAGTAGAGGGACAATCAAATGAGCAGTTCTTC

v_call: TRBV30
j_call: TRBJ2-5
d_call: TRBD2
clone_size: once
cdr3_aa: CAWSSGGSRETQYF
cdr3_nt: TGTGCCTGGAGTTCGGGGGGGTCTCGGGAGACCCAGTACTTC

v_call: TRBV4-3
j_call: TRBJ1-6
d_call: .
clone_size: .
cdr3_aa: CASSQGGVNSPLHF
cdr3_nt: TGCGCCAGCAGCCAAGGGGGCGTGAATTCACCCCTCCACTTT

v_call: TRBV4-1
j_call: TRBJ2-7
d_call: .
clone_size: .
cdr3_aa: CASSQGPSGGGQYF
cdr3_nt: TGCGCCAGCAGCCAAGGACCTTCTGGGGGTGGGCAGTACTTC

v_call: TRBV6-6
j_call: TRBJ2-2
d_call: .
clone_size: few
cdr3_aa: CASSSLSGENTGELFF
cdr3_nt: TGTGCCAGCAGTTCCCTTTCAGGGGAGAACACCGGGGAGCTGTTTTTT

v_call: TRBV29-1
j_call: TRBJ2-7
d_call: .
clone_size: few
cdr3_aa: CSVVGAHEQYF
cdr3_nt: TGCAGTGTCGTCGGGGCCCACGAGCAGTACTTC

v_call: TRBV7-6
j_call: TRBJ2-6
d_call: TRBD2
clone_size: .
cdr3_aa: CASSLGGEGGANVLTF
cdr3_nt: TGTGCCAGCAGCTTAGGAGGGGAGGGTGGGGCCAACGTCCTGACTTTC